The 21 T cell receptor beta chains reported below all come from one sample, sequenced in a study of blood T cell repertoires in COVID-19. TCRdb's copy holds only in-frame clones and misses some; the assay was immunoSEQ multiplex PCR. Of about 68,000 clones listed, 70% to 90% are singletons. Material: peripheral blood. These TCRs come from a man in his fifties or sixties with acute or convalescent COVID-19.

The chain is built from TRBV7-2 and TRBJ1-1; D remains ambiguous. V was cut by 5 bases and J by 4 bases, with 20 bases left in between. The CDR3 consists of 16 residues. The germline V gene encodes CDR1 SGHTA and CDR2 FQGNSA. In nucleotides, the CDR3 is TGTGCCAGCAGCCCAAGTGTGGTAAACTCGGGCACTGAAGCTTTCTTT. Its protein product is CASSPSVVNSGTEAFF.

The V and J genes are TRBV27 and TRBJ2-7; TRBD2 matches at 7 bases. V lost 6 bases and J lost 1; bases outside the gene matches: 9. Per germline, CDR1 MNHEY and CDR2 SMNVEV (reference sequence). The CDR3 length is 15 residues. The CDR3 loop reads CASRTRLAPSYEQYF. CDR3 DNA: TGTGCCAGCAGAACAAGACTAGCACCTTCCTACGAGCAGTACTTC.

The gene calls are TRBV28 and TRBJ1-6, with a possible D match to TRBD1 (5 bases). Trimming pared 3 bases from V and 4 bases from J, leaving 7 bases between. Germline CDR1 MDHEN, CDR2 SYDVKM. The CDR3 consists of 14 residues. The CDR3 coding sequence is TGTGCCAGCAGTTTTCAGGGTTATAATTCACCCCTCCACTTT. Encoded protein: CASSFQGYNSPLHF.

V usage is TRBV6-6 and J usage is TRBJ1-2; 7 bases match TRBD1. Germline V CDR1 and CDR2: MNHNY, SVGAGI (reference sequence). This CDR3 spans 14 amino acids. Unmatched junction bases numbered 8, after V lost 5 bases and J lost 5 bases. In nucleotides, the CDR3 is TGTGCCAGCAGTCGATCCCGACAGGGATATGGCTACACCTTC. Residues: CASSRSRQGYGYTF.

The chain is built from TRBV5-1 and TRBJ2-7; 9 bases fit TRBD1. The CDR3 covers 14 residues. J lost 6 bases, V lost 4 bases, and 8 bases had no gene match. CDR1 and CDR2 (germline): SGHRS, YFSETQ. The CDR3 region is CASSTSGTGFEQYF. The CDR3 DNA sequence: TGCGCCAGCAGCACATCCGGGACAGGGTTCGAGCAGTACTTC. The full variable domain, with the rest looked up from reference TRBV5-1 and TRBJ2-7, is KAGVTQTPRYLIKTRGQQVTLSCSPISGHRSVSWYQQTPGQGLQFLFEYFSETQRNKGNFPGRFSGRQFSNSRSEMNVSTLELGDSALYLCASSTSGTGFEQYFGPGTRLTVT.

The CDR3 nucleotides read TGTGCCAGTAGTATTAGCGGGGGGGATGGCAATGAGCAGTTCTTC. It is translated as CASSISGGDGNEQFF. The chain joins TRBV19 to TRBJ2-1; TRBD2 aligns across 11 bases. In germline, CDR1 is LNHDA, CDR2 SQIVND (reference sequence). V was pared by 3 bases and J by 6 bases, with 4 bases of the junction left unmatched. The CDR3 length is 15 residues.

The rearrangement joins TRBV14 to TRBJ1-6; D is unresolved. This CDR3 is built from 13 residues. V dropped 4 bases and J dropped 7 bases, with 8 bases sitting between them. Germline CDR1 is SGHDN and CDR2 is FVKESK. In DNA, the CDR3 is TGTGCCAGCAGCCCGCAGGTCAATTCACCCCTCCACTTT. As protein: CASSPQVNSPLHF.

The chain has TRBV5-1 and TRBJ2-3, with 7 bases matching TRBD2. The CDR3 spans 14 residues. Losses at the gene ends were 3 bases for V and 2 bases for J; bases not matched to a gene: 3. Germline loops: CDR1 SGHRS, CDR2 YFSETQ. CDR3 DNA sequence: TGCGCCAGCAGCTGGGACTACCTCACAGATACGCAGTATTTT. This sequence encodes CASSWDYLTDTQYF.

This chain links TRBV24-1 with TRBJ2-3; 10 nucleotides align to TRBD2. The V and J ends lost 3 bases and 2 bases, in that order; junction bases with no gene match: 7. The CDR3 spans 17 residues. Germline-derived CDR1 and CDR2 are KGHDR and SFDVKD. Here the CDR3 reads CATSDGASGGNTDTQYF. Here the CDR3 DNA reads TGTGCCACCAGTGATGGGGCTAGCGGGGGCAACACAGATACGCAGTATTTT.

V is TRBV4-1 and J is TRBJ1-2; 7 nucleotides match TRBD1. Trimming took 6 bases from V and 7 from J; bases not matched to a gene: 11. The CDR3 sequence is 14 residues long. CDR1 and CDR2 (germline): MGHRA, YSYEKL. The CDR3 DNA reads TGCGCCAGCAGTCCAACAGGGGAGCCGGCTGGCTACACCTTC. Its protein is CASSPTGEPAGYTF.

The V call is TRBV6-5, the J call TRBJ2-3; TRBD2 agrees at 11 bases. V lost 5 bases, J lost 3 bases, and 4 bases stayed unmatched. CDR3 length equals 15 residues. Germline values: CDR1 MNHEY, CDR2 SVGAGI. Here the CDR3 reads CASSRASGGTDTQYF. The CDR3 region has the DNA TGTGCCAGCAGTAGGGCTAGCGGGGGGACAGATACGCAGTATTTT.

Note on this clone: This sample also contains other DNA sequences that code for the same CDR3. The chain uses TRBV6-5 and TRBJ1-3; D gene unclear. The CDR3 length is 14 residues. V was pared by 0 bases and J by 0 bases, with 3 bases between. Germline CDR1 is MNHEY and CDR2 is SVGAGI. The CDR3 sequence is CASSYSHSGNTIYF. The CDR3 DNA is TGTGCCAGCAGTTACTCTCACTCTGGAAACACCATATATTTT.

V usage is TRBV10-1 and J usage is TRBJ2-5; no definite D call. Germline V gene lookup returns CDR1 WNHNN and CDR2 SYGVQD (reference sequence). The CDR3 is 13 amino acids. The ends were cut back, 3 bases at V and 1 base at J, with 6 bases in the middle. The CDR3 is CASSEQIQETQYF. The CDR3 coding sequence is TGCGCCAGCAGTGAACAGATCCAAGAGACCCAGTACTTC.

The chain's CDR3 is CASSQDMGKGAGGTTDTQYF. The CDR3, as DNA: TGTGCCAGCAGCCAAGATATGGGGAAAGGCGCGGGGGGTACGACAGATACGCAGTATTTT. This chain connects TRBV14 to TRBJ2-3, with 8 nucleotides matching TRBD2. V was pared by 0 bases and J by 3 bases, with 17 bases of the junction left unmatched. This CDR3 spans 20 amino acids. Germline V gives CDR1 SGHDN, CDR2 FVKESK.

The genes are TRBV5-6 and TRBJ1-5, with D unresolved. The ends were cut back, 0 bases at V and 4 bases at J, with 2 bases in the middle. The CDR3 is made up of 12 amino acids. Germline CDR1 SGHDT, CDR2 YYEEEE. CDR3 DNA sequence: TGTGCCAGCAGCTTGGCGAATCAGCCCCAGCATTTT. This gives the protein CASSLANQPQHF.

This clone was observed a single time. V and J are TRBV11-1 and TRBJ2-5, with 9 bases fitting TRBD2. The CDR3 runs 15 residues. CDR1 is SGHAT, CDR2 FQDESV, per germline (reference sequence). V dropped 5 bases and J dropped 2; count of bases not matched to a gene: 6. This chain's CDR3 is CASSPARGGQETQYF. The CDR3 region has the DNA TGTGCCAGCAGCCCAGCGCGGGGGGGTCAAGAGACCCAGTACTTC.

The chain uses TRBV6-5 and TRBJ2-1; 9 bases agree with TRBD2. The V gene's germline CDR1 is MNHEY and CDR2 SVGAGI. The CDR3 totals 15 residues. With V trimmed by 5 bases and J by 4 bases, 6 bases remained unmatched. The CDR3 loop reads CASSLSGGEYNEQFF. Here the CDR3 DNA reads TGTGCCAGCAGTCTTAGCGGGGGAGAATACAATGAGCAGTTCTTC.

This rearrangement joins TRBV10-3 to TRBJ2-3; weak D call: TRBD2 (7 bases). Germline CDR1 and CDR2: ENHRY and SYGVKD. V dropped 7 bases and J dropped 2 bases, with 13 bases sitting between them. This CDR3 region has 14 residues. The CDR3 loop reads CAINWGGPTDTQYF. The DNA of the CDR3 is TGTGCCATCAATTGGGGGGGCCCCACAGATACGCAGTATTTT.

The chain recombines TRBV19 with TRBJ1-3, with unresolved D. This CDR3 spans 16 amino acids. Germline assignment: CDR1 LNHDA and CDR2 SQIVND (reference sequence). V was cut by 5 bases and J by 9 bases, with 23 bases left in between. Written as DNA, the CDR3 is TGTGCCAGTAGTTCCCCACAGAGCCTACCGGGGATCACCATATATTTT. It translates to CASSSPQSLPGITIYF.

The CDR3 DNA reads TGCGCCAGCAGCGAAGCTGGGACAGGGGGCCTCGGGAGGCAGTACTTC. It codes for CASSEAGTGGLGRQYF. V is TRBV5-1 and J is TRBJ2-7; TRBD1 aligns across 12 bases. The germline CDR1 and CDR2 sequences are SGHRS and YFSETQ. V gave up 4 bases and J gave up 9 bases; unmatched junction bases: 14. The CDR3 extends over 16 amino acids. The full variable domain, with the rest looked up from reference TRBV5-1 and TRBJ2-7, is KAGVTQTPRYLIKTRGQQVTLSCSPISGHRSVSWYQQTPGQGLQFLFEYFSETQRNKGNFPGRFSGRQFSNSRSEMNVSTLELGDSALYLCASSEAGTGGLGRQYFGPGTRLTVT.

This clone was seen only once. The chain recombines TRBV18 with TRBJ2-4, with D possibly matching TRBD2 (6 bases). The germline V gene has CDR1 KGHSH and CDR2 LQKENI. The CDR3 totals 17 residues. V lost 4 bases and J lost 0, with 16 bases in between. The CDR3 coding sequence is TGTGCCAGCTCACACCAGACTAGGATTTTAGCCAAAAACATTCAGTACTTC. Its translation: CASSHQTRILAKNIQYF.